A selection of T cell receptor beta chains follows, all from one sample in a study of T cell repertoires and Cas9 in healthy adults. Profiling relied on immunoSEQ multiplex PCR, and the TCRdb table lists in-frame clones only, not all of them. The sample lists tens of thousands of clones; about 90% were seen once. The sequenced material came from CD4+ effector T cells (CD127+, CD25-, CD137-, CD154-) from PBMCs; culture status not recorded. The receptors derive from a human donor in good health. CDR3s include the opening cysteine and the closing phenylalanine or tryptophan. A D gene is named only where the DNA matches it firmly. Size is omitted from some rows. Given values are once, few, many or a class for expanded clones.

clone_size j_call d_call v_call cdr3_aa cdr3_nt
NA TRBJ2-7 NA TRBV27 CASSFLSSKGPYEQYF TGTGCCAGCAGTTTTTTGAGCAGTAAGGGTCCCTACGAGCAGTACTTC
few TRBJ2-5 NA TRBV10-1 CASSESKGSREETQYF TGCGCCAGCAGTGAGTCGAAGGGGTCCCGGGAAGAGACCCAGTACTTC
NA TRBJ2-4 TRBD1 TRBV2 CASRITGALAKNIQYF TGTGCCAGCAGAATAACAGGGGCCTTAGCCAAAAACATTCAGTACTTC
NA TRBJ2-3 TRBD2 TRBV10-3 CATMARETDTQYF TGTGCCACCATGGCGCGGGAGACAGATACGCAGTATTTT
few TRBJ1-2 NA TRBV25-1 CASSEAWSGYTF TGTGCCAGCAGTGAGGCGTGGTCTGGCTACACCTTC
NA TRBJ1-1 NA TRBV19 CASSISPTKVAEAFF TGTGCCAGTAGTATATCCCCGACAAAGGTCGCTGAAGCTTTCTTT
NA TRBJ2-1 TRBD1 TRBV14 CASSFGQGRNNEQFF TGTGCCAGCAGCTTTGGACAGGGTAGGAACAATGAGCAGTTCTTC
NA TRBJ1-2 TRBD1 TRBV28 CASSPPPKTGPGYTF TGTGCCAGCAGTCCCCCTCCCAAGACAGGGCCTGGCTACACCTTC
NA TRBJ2-5 NA TRBV5-1 CASSLALKRTETQYF TGCGCCAGCAGCTTGGCCTTAAAGCGAACGGAGACCCAGTACTTC
NA TRBJ2-7 TRBD2 TRBV29-1 CSVRGDSGSYEQYF TGCAGCGTTCGGGGTGATAGCGGGAGTTACGAGCAGTACTTC
NA TRBJ2-7 NA TRBV25-1 CASSESVGYEQYF TGTGCCAGCAGTGAATCCGTGGGTTACGAGCAGTACTTC
NA TRBJ1-1 TRBD1 TRBV2 CASSDSSSDLQGGTEAFF TGTGCCAGCAGTGATAGCTCCTCGGACTTACAGGGGGGCACTGAAGCTTTCTTT
NA TRBJ2-1 NA TRBV6-5 CASSEAPNNEQFF TGTGCCAGCAGTGAAGCGCCCAATAATGAGCAGTTCTTC
NA TRBJ1-2 NA TRBV6-5 CASSPDGNYGYTF TGTGCCAGCAGCCCCGACGGGAACTATGGCTACACCTTC
NA TRBJ1-1 NA TRBV2 CASSVGENTEAFF TGTGCCAGCAGTGTAGGAGAGAACACTGAAGCTTTCTTT
NA TRBJ1-2 NA TRBV28 CASSTLRGLTGGYTF TGTGCCAGCAGTACCCTGAGGGGTCTTACGGGGGGCTACACCTTC
NA TRBJ2-5 NA TRBV4-1 CASSQVNLGFLETQYF TGCGCCAGCAGCCAAGTGAACTTGGGATTTCTAGAGACCCAGTACTTC
NA TRBJ2-7 NA TRBV27 CASSFGLEQYF TGTGCCAGCAGTTTTGGGTTAGAGCAGTACTTC
NA TRBJ1-5 TRBD1 TRBV30 CAWNRQGEFYNQPQHF TGTGCCTGGAACCGACAGGGGGAGTTCTACAATCAGCCCCAGCATTTT
NA TRBJ1-1 TRBD1 TRBV18 CASSPPYGTGNTEAFF TGTGCCAGCTCACCACCCTACGGGACAGGGAACACTGAAGCTTTCTTT
NA TRBJ1-1 TRBD1 TRBV7-2 CASSLGTGGWGNTEAFF TGTGCCAGCAGCTTAGGGACAGGGGGCTGGGGGAACACTGAAGCTTTCTTT
NA TRBJ1-3 NA TRBV19 CASSMGVTGNTIYF TGTGCCAGTAGTATGGGAGTCACTGGAAACACCATATATTTT
once TRBJ1-2 NA TRBV11-2 CASSFGGNFANYGYTF TGTGCCAGCAGCTTTGGGGGTAACTTCGCTAACTATGGCTACACCTTC
NA TRBJ2-1 TRBD1 TRBV19 CASLNRGERDEQFF TGTGCCAGCCTGAACAGGGGCGAGAGGGATGAGCAGTTCTTC
NA TRBJ2-7 NA TRBV28 CASSFSYLEGEQYF TGTGCCAGCAGTTTCTCGTATCTTGAAGGCGAGCAGTACTTC
NA TRBJ2-7 NA TRBV7-8 CASSLIINKQYF TGTGCCAGCAGCCTGATTATCAACAAGCAGTACTTC
once TRBJ2-7 TRBD1 TRBV6-5 CASSARQGAWYEQYF TGTGCCAGCAGTGCCCGACAGGGGGCTTGGTACGAGCAGTACTTC
once TRBJ2-7 NA TRBV15 CATSSRTGSYEQYF TGTGCCACCAGCAGCCGAACAGGGTCCTACGAGCAGTACTTC